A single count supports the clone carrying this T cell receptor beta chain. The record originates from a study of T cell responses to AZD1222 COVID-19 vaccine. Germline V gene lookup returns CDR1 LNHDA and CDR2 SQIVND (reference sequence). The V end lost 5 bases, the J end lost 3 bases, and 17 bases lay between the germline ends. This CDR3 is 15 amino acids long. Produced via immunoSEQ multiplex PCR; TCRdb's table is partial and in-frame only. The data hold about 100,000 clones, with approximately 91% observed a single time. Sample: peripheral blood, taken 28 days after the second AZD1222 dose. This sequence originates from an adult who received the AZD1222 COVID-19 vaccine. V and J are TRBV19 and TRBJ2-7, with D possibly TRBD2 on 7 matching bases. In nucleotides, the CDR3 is TGTGCCAGTAGTGCCAGGGGAGGGAGGATCTACGAGCAGTACTTC. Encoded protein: CASSARGGRIYEQYF.